The entry below gives a single T cell receptor (beta chain) sequence along with its context. Its antigen is unknown. This record comes from a study of T cells after posttransplantation cyclophosphamide. Findings and caveats of the study: TRB overlap between skin or GI tissue T cells and blood was limited. Later post-transplant blood repertoires were often dominated by donor CD8+ memory clones. Recipient CMV seropositivity and CMV reactivation strongly tracked TRB clonality.

Generated by immunoSEQ multiplex PCR, the TCRdb table keeps only in-frame clones and is missing some. In the table there are about 21,000 clones, just over 85% of which are singletons. Methotrexate plus calcineurin inhibitor accompanied controls' myeloablative marrow transplants; sampling was 1 year later. Losses at the gene ends were 3 bases for V and 2 bases for J; bases not matched to a gene: 5. The CDR3 totals 15 residues. Germline V gene data show CDR1 as SGDLS and CDR2 as YYNGEE. The genes are TRBV9 and TRBJ2-3; the match to TRBD1 covers 8 bases. The material was PBMCs, obtained about 13 months after allogeneic stem cell transplant with calcineurin inhibitor and methotrexate. The receptor's source is a female patient aged 30-39 years who received an allogeneic stem cell transplant from an unrelated donor, was CMV-positive, and had acute and chronic GVHD. Some of the T cells may derive from the graft donor. CDR3 nucleotide sequence: TGTGCCAGCAGCGCCCGACAGGGGACCACAGATACGCAGTATTTT. This gives the protein CASSARQGTTDTQYF. The entire variable domain, with the rest obtained from reference TRBV9 and TRBJ2-3, is as follows: DSGVTQTPKHLITATGQRVTLRCSPRSGDLSVYWYQQSLDQGLQFLIQYYNGEERAKGNILERFSAQQFPDLHSELNLSSLELGDSALYFCASSARQGTTDTQYFGPGTRLTVL.